These 32 T cell receptor beta chains were all obtained from the same sample, sequenced in a study of CD8+CD57+ T cells in acquired aplastic anemia. It was genomic DNA that served as the template for profiling TCR beta VDJ and CDR3. TCRdb re-derived calls from the reads in MiXCR, one entry per CDR3 protein. The sample has about 160,000 distinct CDR3 sequences, approximately 40% seen once. Specimen: sorted CD4+, CD8+, or CD8+CD57+ T cells (not recorded which) from PBMCs. The receptors stem from a human donor in good health.

This clonotype appeared a few times. V is TRBV7-9 and J is TRBJ2-7, with D unclear. Germline CDR1 SEHNR, CDR2 FQNEAQ (reference sequence). V lost 3 bases to trimming and J lost 6 bases, with 12 bases between them. The CDR3 totals 13 residues. The CDR3 coding sequence is TGTGCCAGCAGCTTTAACCGGGCCGCCGAGCAGTACTTC. Translated: CASSFNRAAEQYF.

The table lists this clonotype with many counts. This rearrangement joins TRBV24-1 to TRBJ2-1; unclear D gene. In germline, CDR1 is KGHDR, CDR2 SFDVKD. Trimming cost V 5 bases and J 4 bases, with 17 bases left between them. The CDR3 totals 16 residues. The CDR3 loop is CATSGQLLPGYNEQFF. CDR3 nucleotide sequence: TGTGCCACCAGTGGCCAACTTCTGCCCGGGTACAATGAGCAGTTCTTC.

This clonotype was seen ten or more times. The V and J genes are TRBV19 and TRBJ1-5; D might be TRBD1 (6 bases). V gave up 5 bases and J gave up 7 bases, with 18 bases separating them. Germline CDR1 reads LNHDA; CDR2 reads SQIVND (reference sequence). The CDR3 has 15 residues. CDR3 amino acids: CASSDLQGTTQPQHF. In DNA form, the CDR3 reads TGTGCCAGTAGTGACTTACAGGGAACTACACAGCCCCAGCATTTT.

The chain carries TRBV19 and TRBJ1-2; 7 positions agree with TRBD1. This CDR3 has 13 amino acids. Germline assignment: CDR1 LNHDA and CDR2 SQIVND (reference sequence). Germline trimming cut 5 bases from V and 8 bases from J; bases unmatched to any gene: 8. CDR3 in DNA: TGTGCCAGTAGTCAAGCTGACAGGGTAGGCTACACCTTC. Protein: CASSQADRVGYTF.

The table lists this clonotype with a few counts. This chain links TRBV5-8 with TRBJ1-2; TRBD1 is a possible D gene (5 bases). The germline V and J ends were trimmed by 2 bases and 4 bases, with 12 bases remaining between them. The CDR3 consists of 14 residues. Germline CDR1 and CDR2: SGHTS and YDEGEE. CDR3 in DNA: TGTGCCAGCAGCTTTGACGGGGGTAGCTATGGCTACACCTTC. Translating it yields CASSFDGGSYGYTF.

This clonotype was found many times. The V call is TRBV19, the J call TRBJ1-2, with TRBD1 matching 8 bases. Germline-derived CDR1 and CDR2 are LNHDA and SQIVND (reference sequence). The CDR3 covers 11 residues. With 10 bases clipped from V and 6 bases from J, the junction kept 4 bases outside the gene matches. CDR3 residues: CATRDRNGYTF. As DNA, the CDR3 is TGTGCCACGAGGGACAGGAATGGCTACACCTTC.

This clonotype was observed many times. V usage is TRBV7-7 and J usage is TRBJ2-2; the match to TRBD1 covers 7 bases. V trimming: 4 bases; J trimming: 4 bases; junction bases outside the gene matches: 9. Germline V gene lookup returns CDR1 SSHAT and CDR2 FNYEAQ (reference sequence). The CDR3 contains 16 residues. DNA of the CDR3: TGTGCCAGCAGCTCCTCATCGACAGGGTCCACCGGGGAGCTGTTTTTT. Amino acid sequence: CASSSSSTGSTGELFF.

This clonotype has a count of ten or more. This sequence joins TRBV25-1 and TRBJ1-2; weak D call: TRBD1 (6 bases). CDR1 and CDR2 (germline): MGHDK, SYGVNS. This CDR3 is built from 16 residues. V gave up 4 bases and J gave up 6 bases, with 21 bases separating them. The CDR3 loop is CASSAGQERRRDGYTF. The CDR3 nucleotides read TGTGCCAGCAGTGCGGGACAAGAGAGGAGGCGAGATGGCTACACCTTC.

This clonotype showed up many times. The chain combines TRBV7-9 with TRBJ2-7; D not resolved. Trimming shortened V by 5 bases and J by 0 bases, and 2 bases separated the two germline ends. The CDR3 totals 11 residues. The germline CDR1 and CDR2 sequences are SEHNR and FQNEAQ (reference sequence). The CDR3 DNA is TGTGCCAGCAGCACCTCCTACGAGCAGTACTTC. Protein sequence: CASSTSYEQYF.

This clonotype was counted at least ten times. In DNA, the CDR3 is TGTGCTAGTGGTTTGGTACGGGGGCCTGAAGCTTTCTTT. Protein sequence: CASGLVRGPEAFF. This chain joins TRBV12-5 and TRBJ1-1; possible D gene TRBD1, 6 bases. V gave up 0 bases and J gave up 6 bases, with 8 bases separating them. The CDR3 extends over 13 amino acids. The germline V gene encodes CDR1 LGHNT and CDR2 FRNRAP.

This clonotype was counted between two and nine times. The chain combines TRBV15 with TRBJ2-5; D gene uncertain. Looked up from germline, CDR1 is LNHNV and CDR2 is YYDKDF (reference sequence). The V end was cut by 0 bases, the J end by 5 bases, with 7 bases between. CDR3 length: 13 amino acids. The CDR3 sequence is CATSRDGVETQYF. The CDR3 coding sequence is TGTGCCACCAGCAGAGATGGAGTTGAGACCCAGTACTTC.

This rearrangement joins TRBV19 to TRBJ2-2, with a possible D match to TRBD1 (5 bases). The V end was cut by 7 bases, the J end by 0 bases, with 15 bases between. The CDR3 contains 16 residues. The germline CDR1 and CDR2 sequences are LNHDA and SQIVND (reference sequence). The CDR3 spells CASIVTDLSNTGELFF. In nucleotides, the CDR3 is TGTGCCAGTATAGTGACAGATCTATCGAACACCGGGGAGCTGTTTTTT.

Only a few counts were recorded for this clonotype. The chain carries TRBV28 and TRBJ2-7, with 8 bases that match TRBD2. Trimming removed 2 bases from V and 5 bases from J; junction bases left unmatched: 8. There are 15 residues in the CDR3. Germline assignment: CDR1 MDHEN and CDR2 SYDVKM. In nucleotides, the CDR3 is TGTGCCAGCAGTTTAACCAGCGGGAGTTGGGACGAGCAGTACTTC. Translated: CASSLTSGSWDEQYF.

This clonotype has at least ten counts. The chain couples TRBV15 to TRBJ1-1, with D maybe TRBD1 (5 bases). Germline CDR1 is LNHNV and CDR2 is YYDKDF (reference sequence). V lost 5 bases and J 1 base, leaving 8 bases between the germline ends. The CDR3 extends over 13 amino acids. The CDR3 coding sequence is TGTGCCACCAGCTACGGACAGAACACTGAAGCTTTCTTT. Translation gives CATSYGQNTEAFF.

The J gene is TRBJ1-5, the V gene TRBV2; the D is unclear. V shed 1 base and J shed 4 bases, with 11 bases lying between them. CDR3 size: 15 residues. Per germline, CDR1 SNHLY and CDR2 FYNNEI. In nucleotides, the CDR3 is TGTGCCAGCAGTGAAGAGCGGGCCGGGAATCAGCCCCAGCATTTT. It translates to CASSEERAGNQPQHF.

This chain links TRBV5-1 with TRBJ1-4; TRBD1 might be the D (6 bases). There are 14 residues in the CDR3. Germline loops: CDR1 SGHRS, CDR2 YFSETQ. Trimming took off 4 bases at V and 8 bases at J, with 15 bases between the two ends. CDR3 coding DNA: TGCGCCAGCAGCCCCGGGGGCGAGGGAGAAAAACTGTTTTTT. It specifies CASSPGGEGEKLFF.

The rearrangement uses TRBV9 and TRBJ2-5, with D uncertain. This CDR3 has 15 residues. V lost 0 bases and J lost 1, with 10 bases in between. From germline, CDR1 is SGDLS and CDR2 YYNGEE. As DNA, the CDR3 is TGTGCCAGCAGCGTAGGTTCGGCTACCCAAGAGACCCAGTACTTC. It yields the protein CASSVGSATQETQYF.

This clonotype occurred a few times. This chain links TRBV10-3 with TRBJ2-2; 7 bases are a match to TRBD1. The CDR3 consists of 16 residues. Germline trimming cut 4 bases from V and 2 bases from J; bases unmatched to any gene: 7. In germline, CDR1 is ENHRY, CDR2 SYGVKD. The CDR3 DNA reads as TGTGCCATCAGTGGAGAAGCAGGGGGAAACACCGGGGAGCTGTTTTTT. Protein: CAISGEAGGNTGELFF.

The genes are TRBV29-1 and TRBJ2-7; D is ambiguous. This CDR3 spans 11 amino acids. V was pared by 0 bases and J by 3 bases, with 3 bases between. Germline CDR1 is SQVTM and CDR2 is ANQGSEA. CDR3 sequence: CSVEDSYEQYF. CDR3 in DNA: TGCAGCGTTGAAGACAGCTACGAGCAGTACTTC.

This clonotype was counted ten times or more. The rearrangement joins TRBV6-2 or TRBV6-3 to TRBJ1-6; the D gene is possibly TRBD1 (6 bases). The CDR3 has 15 residues. Germline V CDR1 and CDR2: MNHEY, SVGEGT. V gave up 2 bases and J gave up 7 bases, with 12 bases separating them. The CDR3 spells CASSYGTTGNSPLHF. The CDR3 DNA is TGTGCCAGCAGTTACGGGACAACCGGGAATTCACCCCTCCACTTT.

The V gene is TRBV11-1, the J gene TRBJ2-1; the match to TRBD2 covers 12 bases. This CDR3 spans 14 amino acids. The germline V gene has CDR1 SGHAT and CDR2 FQDESV (reference sequence). Unmatched junction bases numbered 4, after V lost 3 bases and J lost 10 bases. The CDR3 nucleotides read TGTGCCAGCAGCTTGACTAGCGGGAGTCACGAGCAGTTCTTC. Residues: CASSLTSGSHEQFF. The entire variable domain, with the rest obtained from reference TRBV11-1 and TRBJ2-1, is as follows: EAEVAQSPRYKITEKSQAVAFWCDPISGHATLYWYRQILGQGPELLVQFQDESVVDDSQLPKDRFSAERLKGVDSTLKIQPAELGDSAMYLCASSLTSGSHEQFFGPGTRLTVL.

As for this clonotype: Likely a read error: the CDR3 ends without its conserved phenylalanine or tryptophan. The DNA is left out, because the CDR3 cannot be placed on it with certainty; the CDR3 is given as TCRdb lists it. V usage is TRBV6-1 and J usage is TRBJ2-3. Inclusive of both ends, the CDR3 amounts to 8 amino acids. CDR1 is MNHNS and CDR2 is SASEGT in the germline V gene. CDR3 protein: CASSVGVS.

A remark on this clonotype: Mismatch with germline at one junction end may stem from a read error. The chain is built from TRBV24-1 and TRBJ1-5, with D hard to call. The CDR3 contains 14 residues. CDR1 KGHDR and CDR2 SFDVKD come from the germline V gene. CDR3 DNA sequence: TGCGCCACCAGTGATTTGACCAGCAATCAGCCCCAGCATTTT. Translated: CATSDLTSNQPQHF.

V usage is TRBV2 and J usage is TRBJ2-3, with D maybe TRBD1 (6 bases). Germline V CDR1 and CDR2: SNHLY, FYNNEI. The CDR3 has 15 amino acids. The V gene lost 2 bases and the J gene lost 3 bases, with 12 bases spanning the gap. The CDR3 DNA reads TGTGCCAGCAGTGAAAACAGGGATCGGACAGATACGCAGTATTTT. This translates into CASSENRDRTDTQYF.

This chain joins TRBV29-1 and TRBJ2-7; 8 bases agree with TRBD2. Germline V CDR1 and CDR2: SQVTM, ANQGSEA. This CDR3 spans 14 amino acids. This CDR3 reads CSGSGGDSSYEQYF. DNA for the CDR3: TGCAGTGGGTCGGGGGGGGACTCTTCCTACGAGCAGTACTTC.

The chain employs TRBV12-3 or TRBV12-4 and TRBJ1-5; D not resolved. The CDR3 has 16 residues. V was cut by 5 bases and J by 2 bases, with 16 bases left in between. Here the CDR3 reads CASSGSRASGNQPQHF. CDR3 DNA: TGTGCCAGCAGTGGGTCCCGGGCTTCGGGCAATCAGCCCCAGCATTTT.

This clonotype was observed a single time. The chain carries TRBV15 and TRBJ2-7; TRBD1 aligns across 10 bases. V gave up 1 base and J gave up 0 bases; unmatched junction bases: 6. Germline V gene sequence: CDR1 LNHNV, CDR2 YYDKDF (reference sequence). The CDR3 consists of 17 residues. The CDR3 reads CATSRGGTGESSYEQYF. The CDR3 nucleotides are TGTGCCACCAGCAGAGGGGGGACAGGGGAGAGCTCCTACGAGCAGTACTTC.

V is TRBV7-8 and J is TRBJ2-7, with D unclear. The germline V and J ends were trimmed by 3 bases and 0 bases, with 9 bases remaining between them. The germline gives CDR1 SGHVS, CDR2 FQNEAQ. The CDR3 extends over 14 amino acids. The chain's CDR3 is CASSFRRGSYEQYF. The CDR3 nucleotides are TGTGCCAGCAGCTTCCGGCGAGGCTCCTACGAGCAGTACTTC. The whole variable domain, filled in from reference TRBV7-8 and TRBJ2-7, reads GAGVSQSPRYKVAKRGQDVALRCDPISGHVSLFWYQQALGQGPEFLTYFQNEAQLDKSGLPSDRFFAERPEGSVSTLKIQRTQQEDSAVYLCASSFRRGSYEQYFGPGTRLTVT.

The V call is TRBV6-1, the J call TRBJ2-5; 8 positions match TRBD1. CDR3 length: 11 residues. Germline V gene sequence: CDR1 MNHNS, CDR2 SASEGT. The ends lost 4 bases at V and 12 bases at J; junction bases unmatched: 4. The CDR3 loop reads CASSGGTGKYF. The CDR3 coding sequence is TGTGCCAGCAGTGGCGGGACAGGAAAGTACTTC.

The rearrangement uses TRBV24-1 and TRBJ2-1, with D perhaps given as TRBD1 or TRBD2 (5 bases each). Trimming pared 9 bases from V and 10 bases from J, leaving 18 bases between. The CDR3 has 13 amino acids. Per germline, CDR1 KGHDR and CDR2 SFDVKD. CDR3 residues: CATQGGGSEEQFF. The CDR3 DNA is TGTGCCACCCAGGGTGGGGGTAGTGAAGAGCAGTTCTTC.

In its sample, this clonotype was seen a few times. V gene TRBV28 combines with J gene TRBJ1-2, with D perhaps matching TRBD1 (5 bases). The CDR3 extends over 13 amino acids. V lost 5 bases and J lost 8, with 15 bases in between. Germline CDR1 MDHEN, CDR2 SYDVKM. Here the CDR3 DNA reads TGTGCCAGCAGTAGGGACGGCTGGGAGGGCTACACCTTC. Encoded protein: CASSRDGWEGYTF.

The chain recombines TRBV10-3 with TRBJ2-3, with D maybe TRBD2 (7 bases). Trimming removed 5 bases from V and 3 bases from J, with 15 bases in between. The CDR3 sequence is 15 residues long. Germline V lookup: CDR1 ENHRY, CDR2 SYGVKD. CDR3 sequence (DNA): TGTGCCATCAGTCCGCCGGGGGGCGGGACAGATACGCAGTATTTT. This gives the protein CAISPPGGGTDTQYF.